These 21 T cell receptor beta chains were all obtained from the same sample, sequenced in a study of T-cell memory formation after mild COVID-19. Each CDR3 protein is one row after TCRdb ran MiXCR on the 5' RACE reads. The sample consists of more than 300,000 distinct CDR3 sequences, roughly an eighth of them appearing once. Material for sequencing was PBMCs or a T cell subset sorted from them (not recorded which). The receptors were sampled from a man younger than 35 who had mild COVID-19 (a few samples of this study predate the infection). Cell type and time point are not known.

This clonotype was observed a few times. The CDR3 nucleotides are TGTGCCAGCAGCTTCCTTACCGGCGGGGGGGCGAGTGAGCAGTTCTTC. Its protein is CASSFLTGGGASEQFF. The chain employs TRBV7-9 and TRBJ2-1, with 9 bases aligning to TRBD2. V shed 3 bases and J 9 bases; nucleotides not matched to a gene: 12. CDR3 length: 16 residues. Germline CDR1 reads SEHNR; CDR2 reads FQNEAQ (reference sequence). Looking up the rest from reference TRBV7-9 and TRBJ2-1 gives the full variable domain: DTGVSQNPRHKITKRGQNVTFRCDPISEHNRLYWYRQTLGQGPEFLTYFQNEAQLEKSRLLSDRFSAERPKGSFSTLEIQRTEQGDSAMYLCASSFLTGGGASEQFFGPGTRLTVL.

The J gene is TRBJ2-3, the V gene TRBV6-6; TRBD2 is a possible D gene (6 bases). CDR1 and CDR2 from the germline V gene are MNHNY and SVGAGI (reference sequence). The CDR3 covers 16 residues. With 4 bases removed from V and 4 bases from J, the gap between germline ends came to 18 bases. This chain's CDR3 is CASSSPYLGGSDTQYF. CDR3 bases: TGTGCCAGCAGTTCCCCTTATCTGGGAGGATCAGATACGCAGTATTTT.

The rearrangement uses TRBV24-1 and TRBJ2-5, with D unclear. This CDR3 spans 14 amino acids. Germline values: CDR1 KGHDR, CDR2 SFDVKD. V shed 3 bases and J shed 1 base, with 8 bases lying between them. CDR3 sequence (DNA): TGTGCCACCAGTGATGCCCGGGTCCAAGAGACCCAGTACTTC. It codes for CATSDARVQETQYF.

V usage is TRBV2 and J usage is TRBJ2-3; perhaps TRBD2 as D (6 bases). CDR3 length equals 13 residues. V was pared by 7 bases and J by 9 bases, with 17 bases between. In germline, CDR1 is SNHLY, CDR2 FYNNEI. The CDR3 spells CASIAALGGTQYF. The CDR3 bases are TGTGCCAGCATTGCCGCCCTAGGAGGGACGCAGTATTTT.

This clonotype was observed a few times. The rearrangement uses TRBV18 and TRBJ1-2; D remains unclear. V dropped 6 bases and J dropped 13 bases, with 21 bases sitting between them. CDR3 size: 13 residues. CDR1 KGHSH and CDR2 LQKENI come from the germline V gene. The CDR3 DNA follows: TGTGCCAGCTCCCCGTCGGACTCCCGAGGGAGCACCTTC. Residues: CASSPSDSRGSTF.

V is TRBV6-5 and J is TRBJ2-5; TRBD2 might be the D (5 bases). Per germline, CDR1 MNHEY and CDR2 SVGAGI. The CDR3 has 15 residues. The ends were cut back, 5 bases at V and 2 bases at J, with 15 bases in the middle. The CDR3 is CASSTIGSGQETQYF. In nucleotides, the CDR3 is TGTGCCAGCAGTACGATAGGGAGCGGTCAAGAGACCCAGTACTTC.

Only a few counts were recorded for this clonotype. The junction departs from the called germline gene at one end, perhaps through a read error. The chain has TRBV20-1 and TRBJ1-2, with 7 bases matching TRBD1. Germline lookup yields CDR1 DFQATT and CDR2 SNEGSKA (reference sequence). This CDR3 comprises 12 residues. The CDR3 here is CSAREGARGYTF. The CDR3 DNA sequence: TGCAGTGCGAGAGAGGGGGCGAGGGGCTACACCTTC.

The chain is built from TRBV12-3 or TRBV12-4 and TRBJ1-1; no reliable D call. V was pared by 5 bases and J by 1 base, with 5 bases between. The CDR3 runs 12 residues. Written as DNA, the CDR3 is TGTGCCAGCAGTCGGCAGAACACTGAAGCTTTCTTT. It translates to CASSRQNTEAFF.

Only a few counts were recorded for this clonotype. This rearrangement joins TRBV20-1 to TRBJ2-3, with TRBD2 identical over 12 bases. V shed 2 bases and J 4 bases; nucleotides not matched to a gene: 4. This CDR3 has 15 residues. The germline CDR1 and CDR2 sequences are DFQATT and SNEGSKA (reference sequence). The CDR3 DNA follows: TGCAGTGCTAGATCTAGCGGGGGGGTCTCAGATACGCAGTATTTT. Amino acids: CSARSSGGVSDTQYF.

The chain links TRBV5-4 to TRBJ2-7; D not resolved. Germline values: CDR1 SGHNT, CDR2 YYREEE (reference sequence). V shed 2 bases and J shed 6 bases, with 9 bases lying between them. The CDR3 runs 12 residues. CDR3 nucleotide sequence: TGTGCCAGCAGCTTTTCCCCCCGCGAGCAGTACTTC. The encoded protein is CASSFSPREQYF.

CDR3 sequence: CASSLDGRVTGELFF. In DNA form, the CDR3 reads TGTGCCAGCAGCTTAGACGGACGGGTCACCGGGGAGCTGTTTTTT. The chain is built from TRBV7-9 and TRBJ2-2, with unresolved D. Trimming pared 1 base from V and 4 bases from J, leaving 10 bases between. This CDR3 is built from 15 residues. CDR1 SEHNR and CDR2 FQNEAQ come from the germline V gene (reference sequence).

The chain uses TRBV19 and TRBJ2-1; a weak D match, TRBD1 (5 bases). The germline CDR1 and CDR2 sequences are LNHDA and SQIVND (reference sequence). The V gene lost 6 bases and the J gene lost 3 bases, with 15 bases spanning the gap. This CDR3 contains 15 residues. The CDR3 here is CASRLETAFYNEQFF. The CDR3 region has the DNA TGTGCCAGTAGATTGGAGACAGCTTTCTACAATGAGCAGTTCTTC.

The genes are TRBV20-1 and TRBJ2-7; maybe TRBD2 (6 bases). Trimming left V 3 bases short and J 4 bases short, with 10 bases between. The CDR3 consists of 12 residues. CDR1 DFQATT and CDR2 SNEGSKA come from the germline V gene (reference sequence). CDR3 residues: CSASAGPYEQYV. The CDR3 DNA is TGCAGTGCTAGTGCGGGGCCGTACGAGCAGTACGTC.

The chain's CDR3 is CASSQSRRQIYGYTF. DNA of the CDR3: TGTGCCAGCTCACAATCACGTAGGCAGATCTATGGCTACACCTTC. The J gene is TRBJ1-2, the V gene TRBV18; D remains ambiguous. Trimming removed 4 bases at V and 4 bases at J, with 16 bases between. The CDR3 is made up of 15 amino acids. Germline CDR1 KGHSH, CDR2 LQKENI.

The chain carries TRBV5-1 and TRBJ2-5, with D maybe TRBD2 (6 bases). This CDR3 is 14 amino acids long. V was clipped by 3 bases and J by 5 bases, with 14 bases between them. Germline V gene data show CDR1 as SGHRS and CDR2 as YFSETQ. The CDR3 here is CASSSRLVRETQYF. For the CDR3, the DNA is TGCGCCAGCAGCTCCCGACTAGTCCGGGAGACCCAGTACTTC.

This clonotype has more than one count but fewer than ten. V is TRBV5-4 and J is TRBJ2-1; D is uncertain. CDR3 length: 13 residues. CDR1 SGHNT and CDR2 YYREEE come from the germline V gene (reference sequence). The V end lost 0 bases, the J end lost 8 bases, and 9 bases lay between the germline ends. In nucleotides, the CDR3 is TGTGCCAGCAGCTTGGTTCGGAAAGATGAGCAGTTCTTC. Protein product: CASSLVRKDEQFF. The whole variable domain, filled in from reference TRBV5-4 and TRBJ2-1, reads ETGVTQSPTHLIKTRGQQVTLRCSSQSGHNTVSWYQQALGQGPQFIFQYYREEENGRGNFPPRFSGLQFPNYSSELNVNALELDDSALYLCASSLVRKDEQFFGPGTRLTVL.

This clonotype was found a few times. V and J are TRBV5-1 and TRBJ2-3, with D perhaps TRBD1 or TRBD2 (5 bases each). Deletions cut 3 bases from V and 6 bases from J, with 14 bases between. The CDR3 runs to 14 residues. Germline CDR1 SGHRS, CDR2 YFSETQ. The chain's CDR3 is CASSWGWDGDTQYF. Written as DNA, the CDR3 is TGCGCCAGCAGCTGGGGCTGGGACGGGGATACGCAGTATTTT.

This clonotype turned up a few times. The V gene is TRBV5-1, the J gene TRBJ1-1; D uncertain. Between the trimmed V and J ends, which lost 1 base and 11 bases, there was a span of 12 bases. CDR1 is SGHRS, CDR2 YFSETQ, per germline. The CDR3 runs 12 residues. The CDR3 reads CASSLWGVGAFF. The CDR3 region has the DNA TGCGCCAGCAGCTTGTGGGGAGTAGGCGCTTTCTTT.

The rearrangement joins TRBV7-7 to TRBJ2-7; D might be TRBD1 (6 bases). The CDR3 sequence is 13 residues long. Germline V gene data show CDR1 as SSHAT and CDR2 as FNYEAQ (reference sequence). The CDR3 is CASSLAGQYEQYV. The CDR3 nucleotides are TGTGCTAGCAGCTTAGCCGGACAGTACGAGCAGTACGTC.

Only a few counts were recorded for this clonotype. The genes are TRBV19 and TRBJ1-1; D not resolved. Looked up from germline, CDR1 is LNHDA and CDR2 is SQIVND (reference sequence). The V gene lost 6 bases and the J gene lost 4 bases, with 9 bases spanning the gap. The CDR3 is made up of 12 amino acids. The CDR3 spells CASRLQSTEAFF. The CDR3, as DNA: TGTGCCAGTAGGCTACAGAGCACTGAAGCTTTCTTT.

This rearrangement joins TRBV4-3 to TRBJ2-2; TRBD1 aligns across 8 bases. Germline lookup yields CDR1 LGHNA and CDR2 YSLEER. This CDR3 is 15 amino acids long. V lost 3 bases and J lost 1; bases outside the gene matches: 1. The chain's CDR3 is CASSHDRGNTGELFF. The CDR3 DNA reads TGCGCCAGCAGCCACGACAGGGGGAACACCGGGGAGCTGTTTTTT.